This TCR beta chain was sequenced during a study of blood T cells in healthy people across ages. Study-level points and caveats: A roughly linear age-dependent decrease characterized TCR beta diversity per million T cells. Expanded clonotype shifts may have been confounded, as the donors had an unknown CMV status.

A second roughly 7 to 12 cycle PCR used barcoded and J-beta primers. Via MiXCR, TCRdb re-called the 5' RACE reads, giving one row per CDR3 protein. The repertoire holds some 1,000,000 distinct CDR3 sequences, with approximately 25% as singletons. Worth noting for this clonotype: Antigen specificity is unknown.

The CDR3 covers 18 residues. V gave up 5 bases and J gave up 0 bases, with 20 bases separating them. These records were also assigned to another study, of T cells of mothers and their children. As reported in that work: Three healthy Caucasian mothers and their six children donated.

The chain carries TRBV12-3 or TRBV12-4 and TRBJ2-1; possibly TRBD1 for D (6 bases). This TCR was recovered from a girl aged 2 to 10 in good health. Source material: blood. DNA of the CDR3: TGTGCCAGCAGTCCCCAGACAGGTCTTTTCCCCTCCTACAATGAGCAGTTCTTC. Translation gives CASSPQTGLFPSYNEQFF.